Each of the 27 T cell receptor beta chains below was sequenced from the same sample in a study of CD4+ T cells in melanoma. Repertoires were generated with immunoSEQ multiplex PCR, while TCRdb's copy carries only in-frame clones and drops some. The table has approximately 11,000 clones, roughly 62% seen once; the top ten hold 13% to 15%. Input material: cells from a culture (not recorded whether cultured in vitro). These receptors came from a human donor with melanoma.

CDR3 bases: TGTGCCAGCACTGAGGCCCGCGAAAAACTGTTTTTT. Its translation is CASTEAREKLFF. This chain connects TRBV6-6 to TRBJ1-4, with no clear D. The CDR3 contains 12 residues. Per germline, CDR1 MNHNY and CDR2 SVGAGI (reference sequence). Trimming removed 7 bases from V and 8 bases from J, with 11 bases in between.

The chain couples TRBV5-1 to TRBJ1-2, with TRBD1 identical over 7 bases. The ends lost 0 bases at V and 8 bases at J; junction bases unmatched: 7. CDR1 and CDR2 from the germline V gene are SGHRS and YFSETQ. The CDR3 spans 14 residues. Written as DNA, the CDR3 is TGCGCCAGCAGCTTGGTAGGGGGCTCGTGGGGCTACACCTTC. Its translation is CASSLVGGSWGYTF.

The chain combines TRBV2 with TRBJ2-5; 8 bases agree with TRBD2. This CDR3 region has 15 residues. Germline V lookup: CDR1 SNHLY, CDR2 FYNNEI. Unmatched junction bases numbered 8, after V lost 5 bases and J lost 3 bases. In nucleotides, the CDR3 is TGTGCCAGCAGTTCATCCGGGACTAGAGAAGAGACCCAGTACTTC. It is translated as CASSSSGTREETQYF.

This chain connects TRBV19 to TRBJ1-5, with D tentatively TRBD1 (6 bases). The CDR3 runs to 15 residues. CDR1 is LNHDA and CDR2 is SQIVND in the germline V gene (reference sequence). V was cut by 3 bases and J by 6 bases, with 15 bases left in between. The CDR3: CASSMGARPGQPQHF. In DNA, the CDR3 is TGTGCCAGTAGTATGGGGGCCCGCCCGGGTCAGCCCCAGCATTTT.

The V call is TRBV6-6, the J call TRBJ1-6; TRBD1 agrees at 10 bases. The V and J ends lost 6 bases and 8 bases, in that order; junction bases with no gene match: 7. Germline V lookup: CDR1 MNHNY, CDR2 SVGAGI (reference sequence). The CDR3 covers 15 residues. DNA of the CDR3: TGTGCCAGCAGGGGCGGACAGGGGGTGGATTCACCCCTCCACTTT. It translates to CASRGGQGVDSPLHF.

The chain uses TRBV10-1 and TRBJ2-3; 8 positions agree with TRBD2. The V gene's germline CDR1 is WNHNN and CDR2 SYGVQD (reference sequence). The V segment lost 4 bases and the J segment 4 bases; nucleotides outside the gene matches: 7. CDR3 size: 15 residues. CDR3 DNA sequence: TGCGCCAGCAGTGCCGGGGGGGCTGGGGCAGATACGCAGTATTTT. Protein: CASSAGGAGADTQYF.

This sequence joins TRBV6-5 and TRBJ1-1; 8 bases agree with TRBD1. The J segment lost 10 bases and the V segment lost 4 bases, leaving 8 bases of the junction unmatched. Per the germline V gene, CDR1 is MNHEY and CDR2 is SVGAGI. The CDR3 is made up of 13 amino acids. The CDR3 loop reads CASSSLGQGSAFF. CDR3 bases: TGTGCCAGCAGTTCTCTAGGACAGGGCTCAGCTTTCTTT.

The chain carries TRBV5-1 and TRBJ2-2, with 9 bases matching TRBD2. This CDR3 has 15 amino acids. Germline V gene sequence: CDR1 SGHRS, CDR2 YFSETQ. V lost 4 bases, J lost 7 bases, and 8 bases stayed unmatched. The CDR3 sequence: CASSPRGGRDGELFF. The DNA for the CDR3 is TGCGCCAGCAGCCCGCGGGGGGGCCGGGACGGGGAGCTGTTTTTT.

This clone has more than one count but fewer than ten. V gene TRBV5-1 combines with J gene TRBJ2-7; D could derive from TRBD1 or TRBD2 (5 bases each). CDR1 is SGHRS, CDR2 YFSETQ, per germline. The CDR3 spans 14 residues. The V and J ends lost 2 bases and 5 bases respectively, with 14 bases between them. The CDR3 DNA is TGCGCCAGCAGCTTCATGGGGGTCCCTGACGAGCAGTACTTC. Its translation: CASSFMGVPDEQYF. Filled out from reference TRBV5-1 and TRBJ2-7, the complete variable domain reads KAGVTQTPRYLIKTRGQQVTLSCSPISGHRSVSWYQQTPGQGLQFLFEYFSETQRNKGNFPGRFSGRQFSNSRSEMNVSTLELGDSALYLCASSFMGVPDEQYFGPGTRLTVT.

This chain joins TRBV7-9 and TRBJ2-1, with 8 bases fitting TRBD2. V shed 3 bases and J 3 bases; nucleotides not matched to a gene: 10. The CDR3 sequence is 17 residues long. Looked up from germline, CDR1 is SEHNR and CDR2 is FQNEAQ (reference sequence). This chain's CDR3 is CASSFSAIAGSYNEQFF. CDR3 DNA sequence: TGTGCCAGCAGCTTCTCGGCTATAGCGGGGAGCTACAATGAGCAGTTCTTC.

The sample holds a few counts of this clone. This chain's CDR3 is CASSESGAFF. In nucleotides, the CDR3 is TGTGCCAGCAGTGAAAGTGGAGCTTTCTTT. The rearrangement links TRBV2 to TRBJ1-1; D is ambiguous. Trimming pared 2 bases from V and 10 bases from J, leaving 5 bases between. This CDR3 has 10 residues. CDR1 SNHLY and CDR2 FYNNEI come from the germline V gene.

The J gene is TRBJ1-1, the V gene TRBV5-5; unclear D gene. Between the trimmed V and J ends, which lost 1 base and 5 bases, there was a span of 15 bases. Germline V lookup: CDR1 SGHKS, CDR2 YYEKEE (reference sequence). The CDR3 is 15 amino acids. The DNA for the CDR3 is TGTGCCAGCAGCTTGCTCGGTGGGGATAGTACTGAAGCTTTCTTT. Its translation: CASSLLGGDSTEAFF. The whole variable domain, remainder taken from reference TRBV5-5 and TRBJ1-1, is DAGVTQSPTHLIKTRGQQVTLRCSPISGHKSVSWYQQVLGQGPQFIFQYYEKEERGRGNFPDRFSARQFPNYSSELNVNALLLGDSALYLCASSLLGGDSTEAFFGQGTRLTVV.

V is TRBV5-1 and J is TRBJ2-7, with a tentative D call TRBD1 (6 bases). V gave up 2 bases and J gave up 5 bases, with 26 bases separating them. This CDR3 is built from 18 residues. CDR1 is SGHRS and CDR2 is YFSETQ in the germline V gene. CDR3 coding DNA: TGCGCCAGCAGCTTAAAACAGGGAAAATTGGGGAACCGGCACGAGCAGTACTTC. Its protein product is CASSLKQGKLGNRHEQYF.

The chain joins TRBV2 to TRBJ2-2; D is ambiguous. This CDR3 is 11 amino acids long. CDR1 and CDR2 from the germline V gene are SNHLY and FYNNEI. Trimming removed 6 bases from V and 4 bases from J, with 3 bases in between. This CDR3 is CASRGTGELFF. CDR3 DNA sequence: TGTGCCAGCAGGGGCACCGGGGAGCTGTTTTTT.

The V and J genes are TRBV19 and TRBJ2-1; the D is unclear. Germline CDR1 LNHDA, CDR2 SQIVND (reference sequence). Trimming shortened V by 6 bases and J by 4 bases, and 16 bases separated the two germline ends. The CDR3 totals 15 residues. The DNA for the CDR3 is TGTGCCAGTAGACCGGGCCTCTCCTCTTACAATGAGCAGTTCTTC. Amino acids: CASRPGLSSYNEQFF.

This clone was seen only a few times. The rearrangement links TRBV4-1 to TRBJ1-2, with unresolved D. CDR1 and CDR2 (germline): MGHRA, YSYEKL. The V and J ends lost 4 bases and 3 bases respectively, with 12 bases between them. The CDR3 has 14 residues. CDR3 in DNA: TGCGCCAGCAGCCGGACTCCGGGAGACTATGGCTACACCTTC. This translates into CASSRTPGDYGYTF.

This clone came up once. This CDR3 is also generated by other DNA sequences in the sample. This chain connects TRBV2 to TRBJ2-7; D not certain. CDR1 is SNHLY and CDR2 is FYNNEI in the germline V gene. V was cut by 4 bases and J by 1 base, with 8 bases left in between. The CDR3 consists of 13 residues. CDR3 DNA: TGTGCCAGCAGTGTTCCTCTTTCCTACGAGCAGTACTTC. Residues: CASSVPLSYEQYF.

This clone occurred a few times. The chain links TRBV9 to TRBJ1-5, with TRBD1 as a possible D gene (6 bases). Deletions cut 0 bases from V and 6 bases from J, with 10 bases between. The germline V gene has CDR1 SGDLS and CDR2 YYNGEE. The CDR3 is 14 residues long. The CDR3 nucleotides read TGTGCCAGCAGCGTAGACGGGGGGCCTCAGCCCCAGCATTTT. Translating gives CASSVDGGPQPQHF.

This clone was seen only once. V and J are TRBV7-8 and TRBJ2-3; D gene uncertain. CDR3 length: 13 amino acids. V gave up 3 bases and J gave up 4 bases, with 8 bases separating them. Germline V CDR1 and CDR2: SGHVS, FQNEAQ. Written as DNA, the CDR3 is TGTGCCAGCAGCTTTGCCACGGCAGATACGCAGTATTTT. Amino acid sequence: CASSFATADTQYF. Drawing the rest from reference TRBV7-8 and TRBJ2-3, the complete variable domain is GAGVSQSPRYKVAKRGQDVALRCDPISGHVSLFWYQQALGQGPEFLTYFQNEAQLDKSGLPSDRFFAERPEGSVSTLKIQRTQQEDSAVYLCASSFATADTQYFGPGTRLTVL.

The V and J genes are TRBV6-5 and TRBJ1-2; a possible D gene is TRBD1 (6 bases). The CDR3 consists of 15 residues. V shed 8 bases and J shed 0 bases, with 16 bases lying between them. Germline CDR1 is MNHEY and CDR2 is SVGAGI. This chain's CDR3 is CASGEQGLANYGYTF. The CDR3 DNA reads as TGTGCCAGCGGGGAACAGGGCCTAGCTAACTATGGCTACACCTTC.

This sequence joins TRBV5-1 and TRBJ2-3, with D maybe TRBD1 (6 bases). Looked up from germline, CDR1 is SGHRS and CDR2 is YFSETQ. V dropped 4 bases and J dropped 1 base, with 10 bases sitting between them. The CDR3 contains 14 residues. The CDR3 protein is CASSRGQRTDTQYF. The CDR3 DNA reads TGCGCCAGCAGCCGCGGACAGCGCACAGATACGCAGTATTTT. The complete variable domain, with remaining parts taken from reference TRBV5-1 and TRBJ2-3, reads KAGVTQTPRYLIKTRGQQVTLSCSPISGHRSVSWYQQTPGQGLQFLFEYFSETQRNKGNFPGRFSGRQFSNSRSEMNVSTLELGDSALYLCASSRGQRTDTQYFGPGTRLTVL.

The chain employs TRBV6-1 and TRBJ1-4; a weak D match, TRBD1 (6 bases). The ends were cut back, 2 bases at V and 10 bases at J, with 17 bases in the middle. Germline V CDR1 and CDR2: MNHNS, SASEGT. The CDR3 spans 15 residues. CDR3 amino acids: CASSETGWGGGKLFF. The DNA for the CDR3 is TGTGCCAGCAGTGAAACAGGGTGGGGAGGCGGAAAACTGTTTTTT.

The chain is built from TRBV18 and TRBJ2-3; 12 nucleotides line up with TRBD2. CDR1 and CDR2 (germline): KGHSH, LQKENI. The CDR3 covers 16 residues. V dropped 3 bases and J dropped 3; count of bases not matched to a gene: 4. The CDR3 bases are TGTGCCAGCTCACCTCTAGCGGGGGGGCGGACAGATACGCAGTATTTT. Residues: CASSPLAGGRTDTQYF. The variable domain in full, completed from reference TRBV18 and TRBJ2-3, reads NAGVMQNPRHLVRRRGQEARLRCSPMKGHSHVYWYRQLPEEGLKFMVYLQKENIIDESGMPKERFSAEFPKEGPSILRIQQVVRGDSAAYFCASSPLAGGRTDTQYFGPGTRLTVL.

In this sample, this clone turned up once. The rearrangement uses TRBV18 and TRBJ1-2, with D maybe TRBD1 (6 bases). V was pared by 0 bases and J by 4 bases, with 9 bases between. The length of the CDR3 is 14 residues. Germline CDR1 is KGHSH and CDR2 is LQKENI. As DNA, the CDR3 is TGTGCCAGCTCACCACCCCGGACAGTCTATGGCTACACCTTC. Amino acid sequence: CASSPPRTVYGYTF.

V usage is TRBV2 and J usage is TRBJ2-5; no clear D. TRBJ2-7 explains the end of the DNA better; the J call may be wrong. The CDR3 covers 16 residues. The germline V gene encodes CDR1 SNHLY and CDR2 FYNNEI. The CDR3 DNA reads TGTGCCAGCAGCTTGGGTTTATTGGACGGCTCCTACGAGCAGTACTTC. Its translation: CASSLGLLDGSYEQYF.

The chain couples TRBV7-8 to TRBJ2-7; D possibly corresponds to TRBD2 (6 bases). With 5 bases removed from V and 3 bases from J, the gap between germline ends came to 17 bases. The CDR3 totals 15 residues. The germline gives CDR1 SGHVS, CDR2 FQNEAQ. CDR3: CASSPRLVMNYEQYF. The CDR3 DNA sequence: TGTGCCAGCAGCCCGCGACTAGTAATGAACTACGAGCAGTACTTC.

The rearrangement uses TRBV6-6 and TRBJ1-4; 7 positions agree with TRBD1. The CDR3 runs to 15 residues. Germline trimming cut 2 bases from V and 7 bases from J; bases unmatched to any gene: 7. Germline-derived CDR1 and CDR2 are MNHNY and SVGAGI (reference sequence). The CDR3 region is CASSYEQGSLEKLFF. As DNA, the CDR3 is TGTGCCAGCAGTTACGAACAGGGGAGTCTTGAAAAACTGTTTTTT.